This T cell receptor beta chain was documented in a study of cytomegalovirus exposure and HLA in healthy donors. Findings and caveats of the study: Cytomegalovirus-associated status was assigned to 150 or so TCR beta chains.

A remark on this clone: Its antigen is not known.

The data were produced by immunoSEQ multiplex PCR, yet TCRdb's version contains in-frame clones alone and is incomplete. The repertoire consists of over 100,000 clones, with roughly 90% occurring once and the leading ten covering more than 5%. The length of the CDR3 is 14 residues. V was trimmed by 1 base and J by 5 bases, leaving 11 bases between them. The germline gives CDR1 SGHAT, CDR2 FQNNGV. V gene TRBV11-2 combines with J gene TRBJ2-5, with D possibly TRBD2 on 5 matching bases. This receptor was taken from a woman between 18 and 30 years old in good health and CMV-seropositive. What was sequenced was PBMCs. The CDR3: CASSLGRGFETQYF. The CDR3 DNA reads TGTGCCAGCAGCTTAGGTCGGGGATTTGAGACCCAGTACTTC.